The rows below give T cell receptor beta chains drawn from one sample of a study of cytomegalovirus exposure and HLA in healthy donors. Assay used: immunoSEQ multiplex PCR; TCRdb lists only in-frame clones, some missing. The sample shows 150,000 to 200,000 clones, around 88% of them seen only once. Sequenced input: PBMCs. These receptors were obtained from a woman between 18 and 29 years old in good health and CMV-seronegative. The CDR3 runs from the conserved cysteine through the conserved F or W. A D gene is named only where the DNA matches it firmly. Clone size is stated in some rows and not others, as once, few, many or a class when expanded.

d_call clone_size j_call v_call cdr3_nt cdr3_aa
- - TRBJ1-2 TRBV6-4 TGTGCCAGCAGTTTGGGGGGAGGCGGTGGCTACACCTTC CASSLGGGGGYTF
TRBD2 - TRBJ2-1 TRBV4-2 TGTGCCAGCAGCTATTTATGTCATAGCGGGAGAAGTTGCGGACAGTTCTTC CASSYLCHSGRSCGQFF
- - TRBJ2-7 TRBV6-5 TGTGCCAGCAGGCCGTCGGGACTCGGCTCCTACGAGCAGTACTTC CASRPSGLGSYEQYF
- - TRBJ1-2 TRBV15 TGTGCCACCAGCAGAGGAGGAGCCTATGGCTACACCTTC CATSRGGAYGYTF
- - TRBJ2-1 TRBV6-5 TGTGCCAGCAGCCGGGAGAATGAGCAGTTCTTC CASSRENEQFF
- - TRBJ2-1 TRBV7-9 TGTGCCAGCTGCGCGGGGCCGGATTATGAGCAGTTCTTC CASCAGPDYEQFF
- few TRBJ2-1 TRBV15 TGTGCCACGGGCCGCACCTACAATGAGCAGTTCTTC CATGRTYNEQFF
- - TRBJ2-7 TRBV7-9 TGTGCCAGCAGCCCCCGGGGGAGCGCCCTTTACGAGCAGTACTTC CASSPRGSALYEQYF
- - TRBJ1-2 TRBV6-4 TGTGCCAGCAGTGTGGAGGGGAACAGTGGCTATGGCTACACCTTC CASSVEGNSGYGYTF
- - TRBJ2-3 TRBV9 TGTGCCAGCAGCGTAGTTTTAGGGGCGCAGTATTTT CASSVVLGAQYF
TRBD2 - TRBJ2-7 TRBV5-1 TGCGCCAGCAGCTTCCCGGCTAGCGGGGTATACGAGCAGTACTTC CASSFPASGVYEQYF
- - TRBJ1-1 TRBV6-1 TGTGCCAGCAGTGACTTCGGTCGGGGGGGGAACACTGAAGCTTTCTTT CASSDFGRGGNTEAFF
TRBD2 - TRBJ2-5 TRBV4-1 TGCGCCAGCAGCCACGGGGCTAGCGGGAGGTTCGGAGAGACCCAGTACTTC CASSHGASGRFGETQYF
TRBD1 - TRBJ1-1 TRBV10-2 TGCGCCAGCACACCTAGGGACAGGGGGACTGAAGCTTTCTTT CASTPRDRGTEAFF
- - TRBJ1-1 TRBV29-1 TGCAGCGTTGAGCCGGGGAGGAGGATCACTGAAGCTTTCTTT CSVEPGRRITEAFF
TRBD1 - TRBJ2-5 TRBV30 TGTGCCTGGAGTCGGGACAGAGGGCAAGAGACCCAGTACTTC CAWSRDRGQETQYF
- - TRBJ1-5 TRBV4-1 TGCGCCAGCAGCCAAGACCTAATCTCCCTAAGCCAGCCCCAGCATTTT CASSQDLISLSQPQHF
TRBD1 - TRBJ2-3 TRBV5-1 TGCGCCAGCAGCCGCCAGCCCATGGGTCGGGACAGGGTGTCAGATACGCAGTATTTT CASSRQPMGRDRVSDTQYF
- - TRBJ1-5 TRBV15 TGTGCCACCAGCAGAGACAGGGGCAATCAGCCCCAGCATTTT CATSRDRGNQPQHF
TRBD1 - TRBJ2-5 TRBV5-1 TGCGCCAGCAGCTCTTGGACAGGGGGTTTGGAGACCCAGTACTTC CASSSWTGGLETQYF
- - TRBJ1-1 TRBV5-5 TGTGCCAGCAGCTTGGAGCCGGGTTGGGTAGAAGCTTTCTTT CASSLEPGWVEAFF
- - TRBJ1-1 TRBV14 TGTGCCAGCAGCCTACGAGGGGGGGCCGGGAACACTGAAGCTTTCTTT CASSLRGGAGNTEAFF
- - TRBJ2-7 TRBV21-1 TGTGCCAGCAGCAAAGAACAGGGGGCTTTTGAGCAGTACTTC CASSKEQGAFEQYF
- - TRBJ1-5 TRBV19 TGTGCCAGTAGTACCACCGGAGGGGGAGGGGGTGCGCCCCAGCATTTT CASSTTGGGGGAPQHF
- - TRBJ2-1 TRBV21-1 TGTGCCAGCAGCGGAGGGGACGGGGGACCAGGTGAGCAGTTCTTC CASSGGDGGPGEQFF
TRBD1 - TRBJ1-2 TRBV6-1 TGTGCCAGCAGTGAATCGTCGAGGGGGCCGAATGGCTACACCTTC CASSESSRGPNGYTF
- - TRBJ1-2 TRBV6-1 TGTGCCAGCAGTGATGTAACCCGGGACTATGGCTACACCTTC CASSDVTRDYGYTF
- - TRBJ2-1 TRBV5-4 TGTGCCAGCAGCTTTGATAGGGGAAGGTACAATGAGCAGTTCTTC CASSFDRGRYNEQFF
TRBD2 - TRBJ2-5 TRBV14 TGTGCCAGCAGCCAGGGACTAGCGGTAGGAGAGACCCAGTACTTC CASSQGLAVGETQYF
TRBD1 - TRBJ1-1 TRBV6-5 TGTGCCATCCCTCCCCATGACAGGGATAACACTGAAGCTTTCTTT CAIPPHDRDNTEAFF
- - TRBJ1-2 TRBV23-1 TGCGCCAGCAGTCAACCTCGGACGCCTCCAGGGTCCGGTTCTCGGTATGGCTACACCTTC CASSQPRTPPGSGSRYGYTF
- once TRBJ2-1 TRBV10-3 TGTGCCATCAGCGAATCGGTAAGGGGGGGGACAAATGAGCAGTTCTTC CAISESVRGGTNEQFF
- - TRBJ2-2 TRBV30 TGTGCCTGGAGTGCCTCTAGGGGCTTTGTCGGGGAGCTGTTTTTT CAWSASRGFVGELFF
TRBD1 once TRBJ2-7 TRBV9 TGTGCCAGCAGCGTAGGGGACAGATTACCCTACGAGCAGTACTTC CASSVGDRLPYEQYF
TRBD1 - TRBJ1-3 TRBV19 TGTGCCAGTAGTGGTCCCGGGACAGCCTCTGGAAACACCATATATTTT CASSGPGTASGNTIYF
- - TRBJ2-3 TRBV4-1 TGCGCCAGCAGCCAATTTCACACAGATACGCAGTATTTT CASSQFHTDTQYF
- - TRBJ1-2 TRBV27 TGTGCCAGCAGTCCCCGAAACGACAGGAACTATGGCTACACCTTC CASSPRNDRNYGYTF
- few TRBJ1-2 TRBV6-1 TGTGCCAGCAGTGAATTGATCCGGGGGGACTATGGCTACACCTTC CASSELIRGDYGYTF
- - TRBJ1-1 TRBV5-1 TGCGCCAGCAGCCAGCGGGGTACTGAAGCTTTCTTT CASSQRGTEAFF
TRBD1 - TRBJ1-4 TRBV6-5 TGTGCCAGCAAAGCCGGGACAGTTAATGAAAAACTGTTTTTT CASKAGTVNEKLFF
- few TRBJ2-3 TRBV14 TGTGCCAGCAGCCAAGGGCTGGGAGTAAAAAGGGATACGCAGTATTTT CASSQGLGVKRDTQYF
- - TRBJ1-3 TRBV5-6 TGTGCCAGCAGTTACCCGGGGGACCGCTCTGGAAACACCATATATTTT CASSYPGDRSGNTIYF
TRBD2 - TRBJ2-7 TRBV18 TGTGCCAGCTCACAATCAGCGGGGGGTCCTGACGAGCAGTACTTC CASSQSAGGPDEQYF
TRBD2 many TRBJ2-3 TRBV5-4 TGTGCCAGCAGCTTGTGGGGGGAGGGGCCAGATACGCAGTATTTT CASSLWGEGPDTQYF
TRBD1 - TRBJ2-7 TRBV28 TGTGCCAGCAGTTCGACCGGGACAGGGTACTCCTACGAGCAGTACTTC CASSSTGTGYSYEQYF
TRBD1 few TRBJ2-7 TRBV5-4 TGTGCCAGCAGCTTGGACAGGGGTCTCTACGAGCAGTACTTC CASSLDRGLYEQYF
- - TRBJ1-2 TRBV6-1 TGTGCCAGCAGAGCAACAGGCTATGGCTACACCTTC CASRATGYGYTF